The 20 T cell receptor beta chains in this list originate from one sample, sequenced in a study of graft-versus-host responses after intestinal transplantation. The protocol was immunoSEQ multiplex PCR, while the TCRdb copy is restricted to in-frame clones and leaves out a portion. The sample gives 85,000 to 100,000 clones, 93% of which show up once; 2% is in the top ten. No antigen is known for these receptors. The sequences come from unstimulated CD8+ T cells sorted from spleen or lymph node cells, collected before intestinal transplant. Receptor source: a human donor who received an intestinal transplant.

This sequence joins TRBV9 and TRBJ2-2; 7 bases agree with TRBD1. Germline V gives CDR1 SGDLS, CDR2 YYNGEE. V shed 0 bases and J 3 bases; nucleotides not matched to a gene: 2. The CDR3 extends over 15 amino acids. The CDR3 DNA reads TGTGCCAGCAGCGTAGAAGGGGGCGACACCGGGGAGCTGTTTTTT. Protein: CASSVEGGDTGELFF.

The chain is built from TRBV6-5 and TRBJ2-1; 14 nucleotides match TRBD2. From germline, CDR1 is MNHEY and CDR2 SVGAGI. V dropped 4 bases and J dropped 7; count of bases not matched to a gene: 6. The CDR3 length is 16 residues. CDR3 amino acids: CASSWRTSGGMNEQFF. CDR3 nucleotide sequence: TGTGCCAGCAGTTGGCGGACTAGCGGGGGGATGAATGAGCAGTTCTTC.

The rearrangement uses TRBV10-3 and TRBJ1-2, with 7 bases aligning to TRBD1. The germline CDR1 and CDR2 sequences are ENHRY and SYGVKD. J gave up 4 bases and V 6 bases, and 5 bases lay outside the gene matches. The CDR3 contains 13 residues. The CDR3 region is CAISSDRIYGYTF. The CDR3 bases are TGTGCCATCAGCTCGGACAGGATCTATGGCTACACCTTC.

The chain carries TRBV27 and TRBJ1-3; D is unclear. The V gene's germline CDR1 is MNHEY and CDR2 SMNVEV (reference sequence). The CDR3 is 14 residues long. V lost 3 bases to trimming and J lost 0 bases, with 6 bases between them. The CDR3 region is CASSLGYSGNTIYF. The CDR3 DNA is TGTGCCAGCAGTTTGGGCTACTCTGGAAACACCATATATTTT.

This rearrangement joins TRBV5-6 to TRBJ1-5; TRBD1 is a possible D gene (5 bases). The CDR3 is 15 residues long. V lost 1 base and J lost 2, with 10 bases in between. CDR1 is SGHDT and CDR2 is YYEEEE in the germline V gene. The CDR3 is CASSLWGLGNQPQHF. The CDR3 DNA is TGTGCCAGCAGCTTGTGGGGACTTGGCAATCAGCCCCAGCATTTT.

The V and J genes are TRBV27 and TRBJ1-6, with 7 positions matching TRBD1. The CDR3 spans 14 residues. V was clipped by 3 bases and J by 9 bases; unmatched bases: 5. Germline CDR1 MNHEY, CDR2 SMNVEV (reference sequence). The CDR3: CASSFRDSASPLHF. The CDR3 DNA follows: TGTGCCAGCAGTTTCCGGGACAGTGCTTCACCCCTCCACTTT.

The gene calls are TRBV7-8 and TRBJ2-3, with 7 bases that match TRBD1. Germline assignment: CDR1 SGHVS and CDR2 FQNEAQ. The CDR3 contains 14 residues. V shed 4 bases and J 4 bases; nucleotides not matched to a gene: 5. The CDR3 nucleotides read TGTGCCAGCAGCTCTACAGGGGATGCAGATACGCAGTATTTT. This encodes CASSSTGDADTQYF.

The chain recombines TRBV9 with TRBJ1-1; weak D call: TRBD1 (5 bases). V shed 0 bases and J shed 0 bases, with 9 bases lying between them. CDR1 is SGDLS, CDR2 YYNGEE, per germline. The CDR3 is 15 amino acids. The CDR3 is CASSVASGMNTEAFF. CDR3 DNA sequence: TGTGCCAGCAGCGTAGCTTCAGGGATGAACACTGAAGCTTTCTTT.

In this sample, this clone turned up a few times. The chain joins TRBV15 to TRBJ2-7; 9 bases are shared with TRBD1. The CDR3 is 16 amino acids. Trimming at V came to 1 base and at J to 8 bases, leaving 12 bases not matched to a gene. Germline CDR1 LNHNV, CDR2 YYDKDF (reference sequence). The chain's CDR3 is CATSRGTGTGSRKQYF. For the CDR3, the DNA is TGTGCCACCAGCAGAGGGACCGGGACAGGGTCTAGAAAGCAGTACTTC.

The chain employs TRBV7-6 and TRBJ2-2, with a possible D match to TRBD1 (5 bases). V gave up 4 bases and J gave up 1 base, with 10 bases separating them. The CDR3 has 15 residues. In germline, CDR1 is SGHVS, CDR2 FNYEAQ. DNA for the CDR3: TGTGCCAGCAGCTCCCCGGACATGAACACCGGGGAGCTGTTTTTT. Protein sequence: CASSSPDMNTGELFF.

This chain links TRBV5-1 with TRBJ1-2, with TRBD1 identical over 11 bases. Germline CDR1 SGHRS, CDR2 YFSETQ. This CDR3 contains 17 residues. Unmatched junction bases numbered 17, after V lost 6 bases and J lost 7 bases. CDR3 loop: CASTYASGTGGFGGYTF. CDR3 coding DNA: TGCGCCAGCACCTATGCCTCTGGGACAGGGGGTTTCGGTGGCTACACCTTC.

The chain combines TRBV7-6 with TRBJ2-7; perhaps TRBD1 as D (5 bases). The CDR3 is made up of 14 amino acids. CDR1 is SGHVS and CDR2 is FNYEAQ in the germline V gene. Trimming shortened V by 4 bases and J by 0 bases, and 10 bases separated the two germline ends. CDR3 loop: CASSSTVDSYEQYF. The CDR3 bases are TGTGCCAGCAGCTCGACAGTGGACTCCTACGAGCAGTACTTC.

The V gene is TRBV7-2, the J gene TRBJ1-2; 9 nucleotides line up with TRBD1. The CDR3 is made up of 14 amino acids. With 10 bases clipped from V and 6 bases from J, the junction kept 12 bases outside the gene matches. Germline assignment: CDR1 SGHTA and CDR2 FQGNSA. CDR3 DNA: TGTGCCATCCCGGGACAGGGATCTTCTGATGGCTACACCTTC. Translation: CAIPGQGSSDGYTF.

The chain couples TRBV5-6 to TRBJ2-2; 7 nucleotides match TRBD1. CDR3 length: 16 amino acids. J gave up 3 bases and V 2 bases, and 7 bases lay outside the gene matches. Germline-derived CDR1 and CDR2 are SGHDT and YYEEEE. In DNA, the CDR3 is TGTGCCAGCAGCTTTCTTATTACAGGGGACACCGGGGAGCTGTTTTTT. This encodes CASSFLITGDTGELFF.

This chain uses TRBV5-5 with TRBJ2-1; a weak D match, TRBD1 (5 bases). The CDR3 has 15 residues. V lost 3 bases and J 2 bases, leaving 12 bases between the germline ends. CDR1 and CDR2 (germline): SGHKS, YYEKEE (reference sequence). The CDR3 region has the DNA TGTGCCAGCAGCTCGACGGACACGCCCTACAATGAGCAGTTCTTC. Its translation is CASSSTDTPYNEQFF.

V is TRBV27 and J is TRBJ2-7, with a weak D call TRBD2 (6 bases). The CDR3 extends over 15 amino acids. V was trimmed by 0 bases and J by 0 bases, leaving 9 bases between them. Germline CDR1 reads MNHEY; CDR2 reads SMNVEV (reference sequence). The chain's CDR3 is CASSLSGGGSYEQYF. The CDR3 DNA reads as TGTGCCAGCAGTTTATCGGGGGGAGGCTCCTACGAGCAGTACTTC.

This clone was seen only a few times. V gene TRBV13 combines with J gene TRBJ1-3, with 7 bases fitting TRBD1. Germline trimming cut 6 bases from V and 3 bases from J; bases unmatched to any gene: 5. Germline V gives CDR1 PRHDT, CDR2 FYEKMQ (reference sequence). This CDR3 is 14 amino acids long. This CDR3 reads CASSSGGYGNTIYF. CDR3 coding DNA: TGTGCCAGCAGTTCAGGGGGATATGGAAACACCATATATTTT.

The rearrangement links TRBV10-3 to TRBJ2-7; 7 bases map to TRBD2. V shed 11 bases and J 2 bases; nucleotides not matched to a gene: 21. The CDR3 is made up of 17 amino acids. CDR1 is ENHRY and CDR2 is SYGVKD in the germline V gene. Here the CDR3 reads CAASSSGTTNQPYEQYF. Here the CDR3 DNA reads TGTGCCGCATCGTCATCCGGGACTACAAACCAACCCTACGAGCAGTACTTC.

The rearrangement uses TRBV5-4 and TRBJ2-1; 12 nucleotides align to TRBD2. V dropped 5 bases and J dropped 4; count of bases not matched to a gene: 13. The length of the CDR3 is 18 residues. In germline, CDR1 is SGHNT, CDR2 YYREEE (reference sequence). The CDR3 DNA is TGTGCCAGCAGTCCTCATAAGAGGACTAGCGGGGTTTACAATGAGCAGTTCTTC. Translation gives CASSPHKRTSGVYNEQFF. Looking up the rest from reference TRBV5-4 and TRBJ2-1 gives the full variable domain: ETGVTQSPTHLIKTRGQQVTLRCSSQSGHNTVSWYQQALGQGPQFIFQYYREEENGRGNFPPRFSGLQFPNYSSELNVNALELDDSALYLCASSPHKRTSGVYNEQFFGPGTRLTVL.

As DNA, the CDR3 is TGTGCCAGCAGCTTAGGGGCGGGTGTCACTGAAGCTTTCTTT. It encodes CASSLGAGVTEAFF. This sequence joins TRBV7-8 and TRBJ1-1; D is undetermined. The CDR3 length is 14 residues. The germline CDR1 and CDR2 sequences are SGHVS and FQNEAQ. V was clipped by 1 base and J by 4 bases, with 10 bases between them.